This T cell receptor beta chain was obtained from a study of blood T cell repertoires in COVID-19. Study at large: Both acute and convalescent COVID-19 samples were obtained from the United States, Italy and Spain. The cDNA or gDNA used as material had been derived from T cells, B-cell-depleted T cells, or PBMCs.

Authors' processing steps: Reference gene primers were amplified, and this amplification served to estimate nucleated cell counts. Method: immunoSEQ multiplex PCR; TCRdb's copy keeps in-frame clones and lacks some. The V and J calls and the clone size are those of that table, but D and trimming were determined from the DNA. Here the sample spans more than 85,000 clones, roughly 79% being singletons. The germline CDR1 and CDR2 sequences are MNHEY and SVGEGT. CDR3 size: 16 residues. The junction had 14 bases not matched to a gene; V was cut back by 7 bases and J by 2 bases. This sequence originates from a woman between 70 and 85 years old with acute or convalescent COVID-19. This chain uses TRBV6-2 or TRBV6-3 with TRBJ2-7; 7 positions match TRBD1. Sequencing input: peripheral blood. The CDR3 nucleotides read TGTGCCAGCACCCCACACAGGGGCCGTTTAGCCTACGAGCAGTACTTC. Encoded protein: CASTPHRGRLAYEQYF.